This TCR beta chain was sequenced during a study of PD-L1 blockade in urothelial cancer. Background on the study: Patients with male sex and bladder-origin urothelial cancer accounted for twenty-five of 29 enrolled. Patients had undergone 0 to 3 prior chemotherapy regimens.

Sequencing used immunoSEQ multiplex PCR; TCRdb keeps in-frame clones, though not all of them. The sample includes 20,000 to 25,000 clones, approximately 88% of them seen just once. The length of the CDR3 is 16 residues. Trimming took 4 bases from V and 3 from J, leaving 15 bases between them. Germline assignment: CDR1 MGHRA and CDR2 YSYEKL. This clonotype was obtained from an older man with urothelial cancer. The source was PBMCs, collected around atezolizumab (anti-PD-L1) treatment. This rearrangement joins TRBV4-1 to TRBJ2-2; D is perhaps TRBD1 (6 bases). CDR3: CASSLGPGHDTGELFF. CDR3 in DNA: TGCGCCAGCAGCCTTGGACCGGGACACGACACCGGGGAGCTGTTTTTT.